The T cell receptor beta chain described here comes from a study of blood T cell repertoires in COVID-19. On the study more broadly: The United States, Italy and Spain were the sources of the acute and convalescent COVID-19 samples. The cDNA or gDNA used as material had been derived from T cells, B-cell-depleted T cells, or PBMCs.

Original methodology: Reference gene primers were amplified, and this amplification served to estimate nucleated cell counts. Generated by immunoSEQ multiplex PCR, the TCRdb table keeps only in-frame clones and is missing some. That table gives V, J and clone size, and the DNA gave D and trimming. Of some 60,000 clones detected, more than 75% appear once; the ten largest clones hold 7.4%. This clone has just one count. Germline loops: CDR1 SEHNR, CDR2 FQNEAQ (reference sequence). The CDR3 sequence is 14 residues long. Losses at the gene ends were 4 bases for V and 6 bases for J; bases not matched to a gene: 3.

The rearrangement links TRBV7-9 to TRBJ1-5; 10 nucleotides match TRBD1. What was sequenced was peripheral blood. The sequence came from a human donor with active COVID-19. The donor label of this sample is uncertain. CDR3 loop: CASSSDRGFQPQHF. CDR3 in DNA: TGTGCCAGCAGCTCGGACAGGGGGTTTCAGCCCCAGCATTTT.